This TCR beta chain is from a study of blood T cell repertoires in COVID-19. Using immunoSEQ multiplex PCR, the repertoire was profiled, and TCRdb retains in-frame clones only, with some absent. The data contain around 300,000 clones, 85% to 90% of them singletons. Sequencing input: peripheral blood. The sequence derives from a woman aged 45-59 years with COVID-19, enrolled during active disease.

CDR3 nucleotides: TGTGCCAGCAGCTTGGACCCGGAAGAGACCCAGTACTTC. It yields the protein CASSLDPEETQYF. The chain is built from TRBV5-4 and TRBJ2-5; D remains unclear. Germline V gene sequence: CDR1 SGHNT, CDR2 YYREEE (reference sequence). V was cut by 0 bases and J by 3 bases, with 6 bases left in between. CDR3 length equals 13 residues.